Listed here are 2 T cell receptor beta chains from one sample, sequenced in a study of blood T cell repertoires in COVID-19. The data were produced by immunoSEQ multiplex PCR, yet TCRdb's version contains in-frame clones alone and is incomplete. The profile shows tens of thousands of clones, 80% to 85% of them singletons. Sample: peripheral blood. Receptors were obtained from a human donor in a cohort sampled during active COVID-19.

This clone was observed a few times. The V call is TRBV7-9, the J call TRBJ1-2; 9 nucleotides match TRBD1. Trimming removed 4 bases from V and 3 bases from J; junction bases left unmatched: 3. This CDR3 has 14 amino acids. CDR1 SEHNR and CDR2 FQNEAQ come from the germline V gene (reference sequence). The CDR3 sequence is CASSSGTGYYGYTF. Here the CDR3 DNA reads TGTGCCAGCAGCTCCGGGACAGGGTACTATGGCTACACCTTC.

The rearrangement uses TRBV27 and TRBJ2-7; TRBD1 is a possible D gene (7 bases). Germline CDR1 and CDR2: MNHEY and SMNVEV (reference sequence). The CDR3 totals 14 residues. V lost 5 bases and J 3 bases, leaving 14 bases between the germline ends. The CDR3 DNA reads as TGTGCCAGCAGTCTCCGCGGGACAGTCTACGAGCAGTACTTC. Translated, it gives CASSLRGTVYEQYF.